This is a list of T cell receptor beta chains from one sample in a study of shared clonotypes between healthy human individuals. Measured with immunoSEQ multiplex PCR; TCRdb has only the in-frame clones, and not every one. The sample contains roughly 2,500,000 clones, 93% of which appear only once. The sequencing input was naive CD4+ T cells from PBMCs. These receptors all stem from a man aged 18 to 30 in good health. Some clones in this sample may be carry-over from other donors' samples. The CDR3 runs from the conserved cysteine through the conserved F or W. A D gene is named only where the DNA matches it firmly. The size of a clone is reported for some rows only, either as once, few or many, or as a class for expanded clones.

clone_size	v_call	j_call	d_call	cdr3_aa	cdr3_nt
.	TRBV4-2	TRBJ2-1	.	CASSQELWNEQFF	TGTGCCAGCAGCCAAGAGTTATGGAATGAGCAGTTCTTC
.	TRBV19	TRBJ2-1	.	CASSIRPYYNEQFF	TGTGCCAGTAGTATTAGACCATACTACAATGAGCAGTTCTTC
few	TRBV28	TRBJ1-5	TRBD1	CASSKTGGPLRPQHF	TGTGCCAGCAGCAAGACAGGGGGGCCCTTGAGGCCCCAGCATTTT
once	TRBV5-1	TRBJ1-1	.	CASSLAGWFDTEAFF	TGCGCCAGCAGCTTGGCCGGATGGTTTGACACTGAAGCTTTCTTT
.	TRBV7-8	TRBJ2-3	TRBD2	CASSFSGSMDTQYF	TGTGCCAGCAGCTTTAGCGGGAGTATGGATACGCAGTATTTT
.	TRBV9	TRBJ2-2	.	CASSVATSTGELFF	TGTGCCAGCAGCGTAGCTACGTCGACCGGGGAGCTGTTTTTT
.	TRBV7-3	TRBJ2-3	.	CASSLRPPMGTQYF	TGTGCCAGCAGCTTAAGACCGCCAATGGGTACGCAGTATTTT
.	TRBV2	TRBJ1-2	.	CAFPQEGRLRYGYTF	TGTGCCTTCCCCCAAGAGGGCAGGCTCCGCTATGGCTACACCTTC
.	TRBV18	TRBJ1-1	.	CASSPLGLNTEAFF	TGTGCCAGCTCACCACTCGGGTTGAACACTGAAGCTTTCTTT
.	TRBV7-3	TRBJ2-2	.	CASSSLGRANTGELFF	TGTGCCAGCAGCTCCCTTGGGCGGGCGAACACCGGGGAGCTGTTTTTT
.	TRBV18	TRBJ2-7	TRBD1	CASSPAWTGSNEQYF	TGTGCCAGCTCACCTGCCTGGACAGGGAGCAACGAGCAGTACTTC
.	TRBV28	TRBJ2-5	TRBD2	CASSSIRELAGVGETQYF	TGTGCCAGCAGTTCGATCCGGGAGCTAGCGGGAGTGGGGGAGACCCAGTACTTC
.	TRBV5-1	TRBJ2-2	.	CASSFMIFAYDGTGELFF	TGCGCCAGCAGCTTCATGATCTTTGCATACGATGGCACCGGGGAGCTGTTTTTT
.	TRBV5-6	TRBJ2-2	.	CASSLYERRNTGELFF	TGTGCCAGCAGCTTGTACGAGCGGCGGAACACCGGGGAGCTGTTTTTT
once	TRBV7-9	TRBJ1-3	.	CASSPPASGNTIYF	TGTGCCAGCAGCCCCCCCGCCTCTGGAAACACCATATATTTT